This TCR beta chain was retrieved from a study of T cell responses to AZD1222 COVID-19 vaccine. Study-level results: An increase in Spike-specific TCR breadth and depth was observed after two AZD1222 doses. Donor demographics were predominantly white British with a female majority; clonal diversity may be underestimated.

Clones were read by immunoSEQ multiplex PCR, and TCRdb kept only the in-frame ones, dropping some. Here the sample spans around 180,000 clones, approximately 92% being singletons. In its sample, this clone was seen once. Its antigen is undetermined. The source was peripheral blood, collected on day 0 of AZD1222 vaccination. This clonotype was sampled from an adult in good health.

The CDR3 reads CASSLDYGRANEQYF. CDR3 in DNA: TGTGCCAGCAGCTTAGACTACGGGAGAGCGAACGAGCAGTACTTC. The rearrangement links TRBV11-2 to TRBJ2-7; D is possibly TRBD2 (6 bases). The CDR3 is made up of 15 amino acids. Looked up from germline, CDR1 is SGHAT and CDR2 is FQNNGV. V lost 0 bases and J 5 bases, leaving 14 bases between the germline ends.